These 3 T cell receptor beta chains share one sample of origin, sequenced in a study of OX40 agonist ivuxolimab in advanced cancers. Only in-frame clones appear in the TCRdb table, and some are missing; sequencing was by immunoSEQ multiplex PCR. The top ten clones hold under 0.25% of a sample with about 86,000 clones, 75% to 90% of them seen once. Source: CD4+ or CD8+ T cells sorted from blood, taken in a trial of the OX40 agonist ivuxolimab. The receptors derive from an adult with an advanced solid tumor such as melanoma, head and neck, liver or kidney cancer.

The rearrangement joins TRBV28 to TRBJ2-3, with TRBD2 identical over 13 bases. This CDR3 is 16 amino acids long. CDR1 MDHEN and CDR2 SYDVKM come from the germline V gene. V trimming: 4 bases; J trimming: 6 bases; junction bases outside the gene matches: 7. The CDR3 here is CASSSSGLAGADTQYF. CDR3 coding DNA: TGTGCCAGCAGTTCGTCAGGACTAGCGGGGGCCGATACGCAGTATTTT.

This clone was detected only once. The rearrangement joins TRBV27 to TRBJ2-1, with D maybe TRBD1 (6 bases). Deletions cut 0 bases from V and 9 bases from J, with 18 bases between. In germline, CDR1 is MNHEY, CDR2 SMNVEV (reference sequence). CDR3 length equals 16 residues. This chain's CDR3 is CASSLSITRGRFEQFF. CDR3 DNA: TGTGCCAGCAGTTTATCGATTACCAGGGGCAGGTTTGAGCAGTTCTTC.

The rearrangement uses TRBV5-1 and TRBJ2-1; the D is unclear. This CDR3 is built from 12 residues. The germline V gene has CDR1 SGHRS and CDR2 YFSETQ. V was cut by 8 bases and J by 9 bases, with 15 bases left in between. CDR3 region: CASQDPPREQFF. CDR3 nucleotide sequence: TGCGCCAGTCAAGACCCCCCTCGTGAGCAGTTCTTC.